These 11 T cell receptor beta chains share one sample of origin, sequenced in a study of blood T cell repertoires in COVID-19 (dated by TCRdb to the early 2020s). Libraries were made using the immunoSEQ multiplex PCR assay. TCRdb holds this immuneACCESS table with in-frame rearrangements only. Some clones are missing; in checked studies, unresolved V genes explain under half, and the rest has no known cause. Across this sample there are approximately 70,000 clones, with 90% seen only once. The top ten clones comprise approximately 2.5% of the sample. The specimen sequenced was peripheral blood. These receptors originate from a human donor in a cohort sampled during active COVID-19.

The chain employs TRBV19 and TRBJ1-1, with D uncertain. V shed 7 bases and J shed 0 bases, with 9 bases lying between them. CDR1 is LNHDA, CDR2 SQIVND, per germline (reference sequence). CDR3 length equals 13 residues. The CDR3 nucleotides are TGTGCCAGTAAGGCAGGAATGAACACTGAAGCTTTCTTT. It yields the protein CASKAGMNTEAFF.

This chain joins TRBV29-1 and TRBJ2-7; 10 bases line up with TRBD2. The CDR3 is 12 residues long. The germline gives CDR1 SQVTM, CDR2 ANQGSEA. J was trimmed by 4 bases and V by 6 bases; bases with no gene match: 3. The CDR3 nucleotides read TGCAGCGTAAGCGGGAGGGCTTACGAGCAGTACTTC. This sequence encodes CSVSGRAYEQYF.

This chain links TRBV4-1 with TRBJ2-1; TRBD1 agrees at 7 bases. Germline V gene lookup returns CDR1 MGHRA and CDR2 YSYEKL. Trimming removed 1 base from V and 2 bases from J; junction bases left unmatched: 2. The CDR3 extends over 15 amino acids. CDR3 amino acids: CASSQGQGPYNEQFF. For the CDR3, the DNA is TGCGCCAGCAGCCAAGGACAGGGCCCCTACAATGAGCAGTTCTTC.

This clone occurred once. This sequence joins TRBV28 and TRBJ1-2; no reliable D call. Germline V CDR1 and CDR2: MDHEN, SYDVKM. This CDR3 is built from 15 residues. Trimming removed 2 bases from V and 5 bases from J, with 15 bases in between. The CDR3: CASSLTRSPAYGYTF. The CDR3 region has the DNA TGTGCCAGCAGTTTAACGAGGAGTCCCGCATATGGCTACACCTTC.

The gene calls are TRBV7-9 and TRBJ2-2, with 10 positions matching TRBD2. There are 14 residues in the CDR3. Germline CDR1 is SEHNR and CDR2 is FQNEAQ (reference sequence). With 11 bases clipped from V and 7 bases from J, the junction kept 10 bases outside the gene matches. The CDR3 reads CAAGLAGAGGELFF. The CDR3 DNA is TGTGCCGCGGGGCTAGCGGGGGCCGGCGGGGAGCTGTTTTTT.

This chain uses TRBV29-1 with TRBJ2-1; 7 bases map to TRBD2. V was clipped by 2 bases and J by 4 bases; unmatched bases: 5. Per the germline V gene, CDR1 is SQVTM and CDR2 is ANQGSEA. The CDR3 sequence is 14 residues long. CDR3 protein: CSVEPSGLYNEQFF. Here the CDR3 DNA reads TGCAGCGTTGAACCTAGCGGACTATACAATGAGCAGTTCTTC.

CDR3 residues: CASSYSGGGPSSSQYF. The CDR3 DNA reads TGTGCCAGCAGTTACTCGGGGGGAGGGCCGTCTTCCTCGCAGTATTTT. The chain combines TRBV6-2 or TRBV6-3 with TRBJ2-3, with 7 bases lining up with TRBD2. Germline V gene data show CDR1 as MNHEY and CDR2 as SVGEGT. After removal of 0 bases from V and 10 bases from J, the junction contained 13 bases not matched to a gene. The CDR3 totals 16 residues.

This rearrangement joins TRBV7-9 to TRBJ2-1; tentative D call: TRBD1 (6 bases). The length of the CDR3 is 20 residues. CDR1 is SEHNR, CDR2 FQNEAQ, per germline (reference sequence). V was clipped by 5 bases and J by 1 base, with 27 bases between them. The CDR3 loop is CASSNIQGLGTMGSYNEQFF. The CDR3 DNA sequence: TGTGCCAGCAGCAACATCCAGGGGCTGGGTACGATGGGGTCCTACAATGAGCAGTTCTTC.

This chain links TRBV28 with TRBJ2-7, with TRBD1 as a possible D gene (5 bases). The germline V and J ends were trimmed by 5 bases and 0 bases, with 17 bases remaining between them. The CDR3 is 16 amino acids. Germline V gives CDR1 MDHEN, CDR2 SYDVKM. CDR3 in DNA: TGTGCCAGCAGTCTGCCAACCGCGGACATCTCCTACGAGCAGTACTTC. Its translation is CASSLPTADISYEQYF.

This chain joins TRBV5-1 and TRBJ2-3, with 14 bases fitting TRBD2. The V gene's germline CDR1 is SGHRS and CDR2 YFSETQ. The ends lost 0 bases at V and 4 bases at J; junction bases unmatched: 4. The length of the CDR3 is 17 residues. The DNA of the CDR3 is TGCGCCAGCAGCTTGGGACTAGCGGGGGGGCCCGCAGATACGCAGTATTTT. Amino acids: CASSLGLAGGPADTQYF.

The count of this clone is one. The J gene is TRBJ1-5, the V gene TRBV19; D is perhaps TRBD1 (6 bases). CDR3 length equals 14 residues. The germline V gene encodes CDR1 LNHDA and CDR2 SQIVND (reference sequence). The V and J ends lost 6 bases and 3 bases respectively, with 12 bases between them. This CDR3 is CASRDRQANQPQHF. The CDR3 DNA reads as TGTGCCAGTAGAGACCGACAGGCCAATCAGCCCCAGCATTTT. Full variable domain (rest looked up from reference TRBV19 and TRBJ1-5): DGGITQSPKYLFRKEGQNVTLSCEQNLNHDAMYWYRQDPGQGLRLIYYSQIVNDFQKGDIAEGYSVSREKKESFPLTVTSAQKNPTAFYLCASRDRQANQPQHFGDGTRLSIL.